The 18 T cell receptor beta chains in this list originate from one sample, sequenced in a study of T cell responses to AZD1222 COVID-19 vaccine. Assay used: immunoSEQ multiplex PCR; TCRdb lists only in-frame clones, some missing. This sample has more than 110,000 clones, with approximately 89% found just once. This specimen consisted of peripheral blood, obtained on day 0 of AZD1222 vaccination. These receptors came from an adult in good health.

The chain's CDR3 is CASSPSIYQEGDEQYF. CDR3 nucleotides: TGTGCCAGCAGCCCGTCTATATATCAGGAAGGAGACGAGCAGTACTTC. The chain uses TRBV5-4 and TRBJ2-7; unclear D gene. Trimming left V 4 bases short and J 5 bases short, with 22 bases between. The CDR3 runs 16 residues. Germline values: CDR1 SGHNT, CDR2 YYREEE (reference sequence).

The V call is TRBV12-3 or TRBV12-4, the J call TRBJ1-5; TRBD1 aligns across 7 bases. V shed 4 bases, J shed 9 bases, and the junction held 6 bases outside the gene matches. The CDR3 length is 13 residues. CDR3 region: CASSSGGTRPQHF. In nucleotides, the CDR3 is TGTGCCAGCAGTTCAGGGGGGACTAGGCCCCAGCATTTT.

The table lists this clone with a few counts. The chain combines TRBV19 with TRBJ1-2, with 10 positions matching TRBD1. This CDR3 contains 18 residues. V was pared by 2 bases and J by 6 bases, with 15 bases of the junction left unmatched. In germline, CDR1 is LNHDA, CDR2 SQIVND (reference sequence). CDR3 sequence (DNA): TGTGCCAGTAGTATATTACCCGACAGGGGGCGTAGGGTAGATGGCTACACCTTC. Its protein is CASSILPDRGRRVDGYTF.

The CDR3 is CASQYSDRANTEAFF. The CDR3 DNA sequence: TGTGCCAGCCAATATTCGGACAGGGCGAACACTGAAGCTTTCTTT. The J gene is TRBJ1-1, the V gene TRBV28, with 8 nucleotides matching TRBD1. The ends lost 8 bases at V and 1 base at J; junction bases unmatched: 9. This CDR3 has 15 amino acids. Germline CDR1 MDHEN, CDR2 SYDVKM.

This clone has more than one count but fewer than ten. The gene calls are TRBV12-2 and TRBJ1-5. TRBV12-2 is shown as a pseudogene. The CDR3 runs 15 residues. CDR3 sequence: CASRSHDTDNQPQHF. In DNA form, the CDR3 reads TGTGCAAGTCGCTCCCATGATACGGATAATCAGCCCCAGCATTTT.

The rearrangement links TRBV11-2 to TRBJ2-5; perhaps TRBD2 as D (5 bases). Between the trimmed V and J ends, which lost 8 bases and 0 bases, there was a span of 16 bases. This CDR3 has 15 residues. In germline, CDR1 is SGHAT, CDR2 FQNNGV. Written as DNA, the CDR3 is TGTGCCAGCGGCAGCGGATCCTTGTACCAAGAGACCCAGTACTTC. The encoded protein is CASGSGSLYQETQYF.

The CDR3 sequence: CASSFLQGDSPLHF. The CDR3 bases are TGTGCCAGCAGCTTTTTACAGGGTGATTCACCCCTCCACTTT. This chain uses TRBV5-6 with TRBJ1-6, with D possibly TRBD1 on 6 matching bases. CDR1 is SGHDT and CDR2 is YYEEEE in the germline V gene. Trimming shortened V by 2 bases and J by 8 bases, and 11 bases separated the two germline ends. The CDR3 contains 14 residues.

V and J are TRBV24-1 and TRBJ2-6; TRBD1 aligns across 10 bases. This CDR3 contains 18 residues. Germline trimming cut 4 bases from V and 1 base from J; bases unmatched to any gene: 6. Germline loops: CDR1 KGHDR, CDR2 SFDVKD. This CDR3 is CATSDGRQGASGANVLTF. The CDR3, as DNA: TGTGCCACCAGTGACGGGAGACAGGGGGCTTCTGGGGCCAACGTCCTGACTTTC.

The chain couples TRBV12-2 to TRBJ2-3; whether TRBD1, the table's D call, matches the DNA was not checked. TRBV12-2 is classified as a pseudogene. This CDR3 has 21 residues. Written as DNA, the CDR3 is TGTGCAAGTCGCTTAGGTCGCGCGATTGGGACAGGGGCCTCTAGCACAGATACGCAGTATTTT. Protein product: CASRLGRAIGTGASSTDTQYF.

DNA of the CDR3: TGCGCCAGCAGGATACTAGCGGAAGCTTACGAGCAGTACTTC. Translated: CASRILAEAYEQYF. The chain uses TRBV5-1 and TRBJ2-7, with 8 bases matching TRBD2. The CDR3 loop spans 14 amino acids. Germline V gene data show CDR1 as SGHRS and CDR2 as YFSETQ. Unmatched junction bases numbered 8, after V lost 5 bases and J lost 4 bases.

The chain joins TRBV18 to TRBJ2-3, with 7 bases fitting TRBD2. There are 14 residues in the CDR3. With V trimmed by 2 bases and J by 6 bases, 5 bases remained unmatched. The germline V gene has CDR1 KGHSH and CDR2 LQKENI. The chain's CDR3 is CASSPASGRDTQYF. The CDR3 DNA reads TGTGCCAGCTCACCAGCTAGCGGACGGGATACGCAGTATTTT.

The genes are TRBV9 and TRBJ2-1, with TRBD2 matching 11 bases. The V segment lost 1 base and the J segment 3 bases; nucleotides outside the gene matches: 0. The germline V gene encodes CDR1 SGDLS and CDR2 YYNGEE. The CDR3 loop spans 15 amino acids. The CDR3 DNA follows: TGTGCCAGCAGCGTAACTAGCGGGGGCTACAATGAGCAGTTCTTC. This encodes CASSVTSGGYNEQFF.

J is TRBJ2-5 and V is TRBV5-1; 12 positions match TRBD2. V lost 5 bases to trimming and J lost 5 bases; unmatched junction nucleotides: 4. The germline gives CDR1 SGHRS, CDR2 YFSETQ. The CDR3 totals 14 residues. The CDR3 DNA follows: TGCGCCAGCAGGGTTACTAGCGGGGGGGAGACCCAGTACTTC. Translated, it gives CASRVTSGGETQYF. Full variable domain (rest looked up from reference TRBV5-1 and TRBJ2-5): KAGVTQTPRYLIKTRGQQVTLSCSPISGHRSVSWYQQTPGQGLQFLFEYFSETQRNKGNFPGRFSGRQFSNSRSEMNVSTLELGDSALYLCASRVTSGGETQYFGPGTRLLVL.

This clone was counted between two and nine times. The chain's CDR3 is CASSGSGSYGYTF. The CDR3 nucleotides are TGTGCCAGCAGTGGATCAGGTAGCTATGGCTACACCTTC. This rearrangement joins TRBV2 to TRBJ1-2; D gene ambiguous. The CDR3 loop spans 13 amino acids. Looked up from germline, CDR1 is SNHLY and CDR2 is FYNNEI. Between the trimmed V and J ends, which lost 4 bases and 4 bases, there was a span of 10 bases.

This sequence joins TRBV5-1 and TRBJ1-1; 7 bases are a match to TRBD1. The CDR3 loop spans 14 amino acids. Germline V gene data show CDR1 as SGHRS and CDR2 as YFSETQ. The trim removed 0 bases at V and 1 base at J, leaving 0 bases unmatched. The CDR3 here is CASSLEGANTEAFF. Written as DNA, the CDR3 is TGCGCCAGCAGCTTGGAGGGGGCGAACACTGAAGCTTTCTTT.

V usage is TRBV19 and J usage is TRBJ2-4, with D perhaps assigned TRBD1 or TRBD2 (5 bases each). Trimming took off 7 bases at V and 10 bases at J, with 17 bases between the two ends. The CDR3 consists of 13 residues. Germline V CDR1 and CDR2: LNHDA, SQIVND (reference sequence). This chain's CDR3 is CASKARGPRIQYF. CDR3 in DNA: TGTGCCAGTAAGGCCCGGGGCCCCCGGATTCAGTACTTC.

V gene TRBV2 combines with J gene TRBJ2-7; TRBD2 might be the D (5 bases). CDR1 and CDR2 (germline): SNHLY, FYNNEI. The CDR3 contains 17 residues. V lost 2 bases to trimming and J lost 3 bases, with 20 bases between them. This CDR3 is CASSEKSPGKAHYEQYF. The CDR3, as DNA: TGTGCCAGCAGTGAAAAGAGCCCGGGAAAAGCCCACTACGAGCAGTACTTC.

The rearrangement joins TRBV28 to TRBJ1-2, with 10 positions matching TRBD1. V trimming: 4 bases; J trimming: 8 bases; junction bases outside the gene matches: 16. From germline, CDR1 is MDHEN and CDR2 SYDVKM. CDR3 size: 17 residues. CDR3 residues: CASSSPPGTGAGAGYTF. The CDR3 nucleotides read TGTGCCAGCAGTTCCCCCCCCGGGACAGGGGCAGGGGCAGGCTACACCTTC.